This TCR beta chain is from a study of blood T cell repertoires in COVID-19. Looking at the study overall: Whether acute or convalescent, the COVID-19 samples came from the United States, Italy and Spain.

Study processing details: Reference gene primer amplification gave nucleated cell count estimates. Method: immunoSEQ multiplex PCR; TCRdb's copy keeps in-frame clones and lacks some. V, J and clone size reflect that table, while D and trimming were determined from the DNA. The sample records about 270,000 clones, approximately 77% being singletons. This clone was observed a few times. Germline CDR1 LGHDT, CDR2 YNNKEL (reference sequence). The CDR3 has 15 amino acids. Trimming shortened V by 6 bases and J by 8 bases, and 19 bases separated the two germline ends. This chain links TRBV3-1 (or the pseudogene TRBV3-2) with TRBJ1-4; no firm D call. The material sequenced was peripheral blood. The TCR was taken from a woman under 30 with acute or convalescent COVID-19. In DNA form, the CDR3 reads TGTGCCAGCAGTCTGAGGCCAGTCTCTTTCGAAAAACTGTTTTTT. Its protein is CASSLRPVSFEKLFF.